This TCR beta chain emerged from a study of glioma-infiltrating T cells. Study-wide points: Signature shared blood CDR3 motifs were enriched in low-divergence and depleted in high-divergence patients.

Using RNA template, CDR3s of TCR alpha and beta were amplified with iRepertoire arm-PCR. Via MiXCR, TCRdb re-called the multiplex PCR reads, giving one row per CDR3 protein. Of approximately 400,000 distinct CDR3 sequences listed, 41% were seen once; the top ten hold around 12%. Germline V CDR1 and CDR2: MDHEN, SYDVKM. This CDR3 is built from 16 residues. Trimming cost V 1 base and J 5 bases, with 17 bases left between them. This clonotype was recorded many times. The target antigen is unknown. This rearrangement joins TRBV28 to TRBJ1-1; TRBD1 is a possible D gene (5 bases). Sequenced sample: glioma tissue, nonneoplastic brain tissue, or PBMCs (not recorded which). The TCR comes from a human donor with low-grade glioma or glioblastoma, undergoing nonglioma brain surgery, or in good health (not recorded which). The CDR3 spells CASSLSGGAGGTEAFF. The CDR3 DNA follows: TGTGCCAGCAGTTTATCAGGAGGGGCCGGCGGTACTGAAGCTTTCTTT. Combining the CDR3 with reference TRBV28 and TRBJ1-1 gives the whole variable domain DVKVTQSSRYLVKRTGEKVFLECVQDMDHENMFWYRQDPGLGLRLIYFSYDVKMKEKGDIPEGYSVSREKKERFSLILESASTNQTSMYLCASSLSGGAGGTEAFFGQGTRLTVV.